The TCR beta chain described here comes from a study of lymphopenia after photon versus proton radiotherapy. Study observations and caveats: Proton therapy kept repertoires fairly stable, unlike photons, which gained effector/memory cells. Only patients who died were analyzed for survival; proton advantage is unproven. A bigger post-nadir fall in TCR diversity correlated inversely with survival time in deceased patients. Oligoclonal CD8+ Temra expansion after nadir drove photon patients' diversity drop.

The CDR3 sequence is 15 residues long. Germline trimming cut 2 bases from V and 5 bases from J; bases unmatched to any gene: 8. Germline V gene sequence: CDR1 MNHEY, CDR2 SMNVEV (reference sequence). Generated by immunoSEQ multiplex PCR, the TCRdb table keeps only in-frame clones and is missing some. This sample carries around 16,000 clones, about nine tenths of them seen once, and the ten largest clones take about 60%. Worth noting for this clone: The antigen remains undetermined.

Sequencing used peripheral blood, obtained from a patient treated with proton-based radiotherapy. The V call is TRBV27, the J call TRBJ1-1; 7 nucleotides line up with TRBD1. The TCR sequence derives from a woman aged 55-69 years with cholangiocarcinoma. Some clones in this sample may be carry-over from other donors' samples. The CDR3 nucleotides are TGTGCCAGCAGTTTAACCCGACAGGGTTGGACTGAAGCTTTCTTT. Encoded protein: CASSLTRQGWTEAFF.